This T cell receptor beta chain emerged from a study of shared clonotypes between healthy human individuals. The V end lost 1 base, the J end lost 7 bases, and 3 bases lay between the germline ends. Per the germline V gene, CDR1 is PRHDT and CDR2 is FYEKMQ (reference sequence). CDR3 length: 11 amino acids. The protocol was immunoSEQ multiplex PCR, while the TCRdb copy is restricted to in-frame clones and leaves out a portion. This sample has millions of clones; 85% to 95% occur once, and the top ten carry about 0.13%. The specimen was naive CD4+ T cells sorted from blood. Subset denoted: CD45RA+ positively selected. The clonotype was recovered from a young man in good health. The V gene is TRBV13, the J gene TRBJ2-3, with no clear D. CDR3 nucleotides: TGTGCCAGCAGCTTAGCGAATACGCAGTATTTT. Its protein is CASSLANTQYF.